This is a list of T cell receptor beta chains from one sample in a study of T cells of healthy individuals. Via MiXCR, TCRdb re-called the 5' RACE reads, giving one row per CDR3 protein. Among over 95,000 distinct CDR3 sequences, approximately 15% were seen once, and the ten largest hold more than 5.5%. These receptors originate from a human donor in good health. The CDR3 runs from the conserved cysteine through the conserved F or W. A D gene is named only where the DNA matches it firmly. Part of the rows lack a size; the others show once, few, many or a class for expanded clones.

D gene,CDR3 length,clone size,J gene,V gene,CDR3 DNA,CDR3 protein
-,12,-,TRBJ2-5,TRBV9,TGTGCCAGCCGCGGGGGCGGGGAGACCCAGTACTTC,CASRGGGETQYF
-,15,few,TRBJ2-5,TRBV7-6,TGTGCCAGCAGCACTATCCTCGGAGGAGGAGAGACCCAGTACTTC,CASSTILGGGETQYF
TRBD1,16,-,TRBJ1-6,TRBV4-3,TGCGCCAGCAGCCAACGGACAGGGTTAGGTAATTCACCCCTCCACTTT,CASSQRTGLGNSPLHF
TRBD2,16,few,TRBJ2-3,TRBV5-6,TGTGCCAGCAGCTTGGTTCTTAGCGGGAGGGCGGATACGCAGTATTTT,CASSLVLSGRADTQYF
-,11,many,TRBJ2-7,TRBV6-6,TGTGCCAGCAGTTACTCGGGAGAGCAGTACTTC,CASSYSGEQYF
-,15,few,TRBJ2-1,TRBV7-3,TGTGCCAGCAGCTTAAGAGAGGGTACCTACAATGAGCAGTTCTTC,CASSLREGTYNEQFF
-,11,-,TRBJ2-4,TRBV6-6,TGTGCCAGCAGTTACACCTCCTTTCAGTACTTC,CASSYTSFQYF
-,16,-,TRBJ2-2,TRBV6-5,TGTGCCAGCAGTCTCCATGCACTCCGTTTACCCGGGGAGCTGTTTTTT,CASSLHALRLPGELFF
-,14,few,TRBJ2-1,TRBV10-3,TGTGCCATCAGTGAGCCTCCGACTAGACGTGAGCAGTTCTTC,CAISEPPTRREQFF
-,15,-,TRBJ1-5,TRBV7-2,TGTGCCAGCAGCTTAGTCACGGCTTCGGGACAGCCCCAGCATTTT,CASSLVTASGQPQHF
TRBD1,18,once,TRBJ1-2,TRBV6-5,TGTGCCAGCAGCCACATACGGGACAGGGGCTCTGCTAACTATGGCTACACCTTC,CASSHIRDRGSANYGYTF
TRBD1,16,many,TRBJ2-5,TRBV27,TGTGCCAGCAGGAATTCGGACAGGGGGCCTGAAGAGACCCAGTACTTC,CASRNSDRGPEETQYF
TRBD1,14,-,TRBJ2-1,TRBV20-1,TGCAGTGCTGGAGGAGGGACAGGGGTCAATGAGCAGTTCTTC,CSAGGGTGVNEQFF
-,12,-,TRBJ1-2,TRBV30,TGTGCCTGGAAGAACAGGGCCCATGGCTACACCTTC,CAWKNRAHGYTF
-,14,-,TRBJ1-1,TRBV7-6,TGTGCCAGCAGGTCGGGACGGTGGAACACTGAAGCTTTCTTT,CASRSGRWNTEAFF
-,17,-,TRBJ2-7,TRBV5-1,TGCGCCAGCAGCTTGGAATTGGGGACACTACGGGGAGGCGAGCAGTACTTC,CASSLELGTLRGGEQYF
TRBD1,17,many,TRBJ1-2,TRBV2,TGTGCCAGCAGTGAAGAGGGCAGGGGGCGGATTGAAAGTGGCTACACCTTC,CASSEEGRGRIESGYTF
-,12,few,TRBJ2-3,TRBV24-1,TGTGCCACCAGTGATTTTGCAGATACGCAGTATTTT,CATSDFADTQYF
-,14,few,TRBJ1-1,TRBV27,TGTGCCAGCAGCATCGGAGGGTCGAACACTGAAGCTTTCTTT,CASSIGGSNTEAFF
-,17,many,TRBJ2-1,TRBV11-2,TGTGCCAGCAGCAATTCACCGGAGGAGGGAACTTACAATGAGCAGTTCTTC,CASSNSPEEGTYNEQFF
-,13,-,TRBJ2-3,TRBV7-2,TGTGCCAGCAGCTTAGGACGGGGCGATACGCAGTATTTT,CASSLGRGDTQYF
TRBD1,14,few,TRBJ2-3,TRBV12-3/TRBV12-4,TGTGCCAGCAGTTCCGGACAGGCCACAGATACGCAGTATTTT,CASSSGQATDTQYF
-,15,-,TRBJ1-4,TRBV4-2,TGTGCCAGCAGCCTCGTACAGGGTCGTAATGAAAAACTGTTTTTT,CASSLVQGRNEKLFF
-,14,many,TRBJ2-7,TRBV6-5,TGTGCCAGCAGTTCCCGGCGAGGCATCTACGAGCAGTACTTC,CASSSRRGIYEQYF
TRBD1,15,few,TRBJ1-4,TRBV18,TGTGCCAGCTCACCTCGCCAAGGGGGCAATGAAAAACTGTTTTTT,CASSPRQGGNEKLFF
-,13,-,TRBJ2-2,TRBV6-2/TRBV6-3,TGTGCCAGCAGCCAACAGGGAGCCGGGGAGCTGTTTTTT,CASSQQGAGELFF
-,15,few,TRBJ1-1,TRBV7-2,TGTGCCAGCAGGGGCAGGGTTAGCCAGAACACTGAAGCTTTCTTT,CASRGRVSQNTEAFF
TRBD1,13,-,TRBJ2-3,TRBV6-5,TGTGCCAGCAGTCGCGGGACAGGGGGTACGCAGTATTTT,CASSRGTGGTQYF
-,12,-,TRBJ2-2,TRBV7-9,TGTGCCAGCAGCTTACACGGGAGGGAGCTGTTTTTT,CASSLHGRELFF
-,12,-,TRBJ2-3,TRBV29-1,TGCAGCGTTATACAGGACACAGATACGCAGTATTTT,CSVIQDTDTQYF
-,14,-,TRBJ2-7,TRBV5-1,TGCGCCAGCAGCCCCTCCCCATCGGCGGAGCCCACGTACTTC,CASSPSPSAEPTYF
TRBD2,14,-,TRBJ2-6,TRBV20-1,TGCAGTGCTAGACGGGGGGCTGGGGCCAACGTCCTGACTTTC,CSARRGAGANVLTF
-,13,many,TRBJ2-3,TRBV4-3,TGCGCCAGCAGCCAAGTGTCGGGCGATACGCAGTATTTT,CASSQVSGDTQYF
-,12,many,TRBJ2-7,TRBV18,TGTGCCAGCTCACTCGATAGCGACGAGCAGTACTTC,CASSLDSDEQYF
TRBD2,22,many,TRBJ2-1,TRBV11-2,TGTGCCAGCAGCTTACTAGTTGGCGAAGGAGGGACTAGCGGGGGGGCCTACAATGAGCAGTTCTTC,CASSLLVGEGGTSGGAYNEQFF
TRBD2,18,-,TRBJ2-1,TRBV14,TGTGCCAGCAGCGGACTAGCGGGAGATGGGGCTCCCTACAATGAGCAGTTCTTC,CASSGLAGDGAPYNEQFF
-,12,-,TRBJ1-5,TRBV7-2,TGTGCCAGCAGCTTGGTTGTTGGGCCCCAGCATTTT,CASSLVVGPQHF
-,15,many,TRBJ2-7,TRBV4-2,TGTGCCAGCAGCCCAGGGGTCCAGGCTACCTACGAGCAGTACTTC,CASSPGVQATYEQYF
TRBD1,15,-,TRBJ2-3,TRBV11-1,TGTGCCAGCAGCCCGACAGGGTCTAGCACAGATACGCAGTATTTT,CASSPTGSSTDTQYF